Presented here are 32 T cell receptor beta chains from one specimen sequenced in a study of T cell responses to AZD1222 COVID-19 vaccine (dated by TCRdb to the early 2020s). In light of the paper, this sample's time point label describes: baseline before first vaccination. Library preparation employed the immunoSEQ multiplex PCR assay. TCRdb stores this immuneACCESS table with in-frame sequences only. Part of the clones is absent; in the studies checked, under half of the shortfall reflects unresolved V genes, and no reason is known for the rest. This sample is represented by 100,000 or so clones; about 80% of them were singletons. 4.5% to 6% of the sample is held by the ten biggest clonotypes. The source was peripheral blood, collected on day 0 of AZD1222 vaccination. The source is an adult in good health.

This chain connects TRBV30 to TRBJ1-2; D is undetermined. CDR3 size: 13 residues. The V end was cut by 0 bases, the J end by 4 bases, with 9 bases between. Per the germline V gene, CDR1 is GTSNPN and CDR2 is SVGIG (reference sequence). CDR3 nucleotide sequence: TGTGCCTGGAGTGTAGGAGCATTCTATGGCTACACCTTC. Protein: CAWSVGAFYGYTF.

The chain is built from TRBV19 and TRBJ2-7; D possibly corresponds to TRBD1 (6 bases). Trimming shortened V by 5 bases and J by 2 bases, and 22 bases separated the two germline ends. Germline V gene data show CDR1 as LNHDA and CDR2 as SQIVND (reference sequence). CDR3 length equals 17 residues. CDR3 DNA sequence: TGTGCCAGTAGTCCTAGAGAGGGGGACAACTTACCCTACGAGCAGTACTTC. It translates to CASSPREGDNLPYEQYF.

V usage is TRBV15 and J usage is TRBJ2-3, with 11 bases lining up with TRBD2. CDR3 length: 15 amino acids. V was clipped by 0 bases and J by 4 bases; unmatched bases: 0. Germline CDR1 reads LNHNV; CDR2 reads YYDKDF (reference sequence). The CDR3 spells CATSRDSGGADTQYF. The CDR3 DNA reads as TGTGCCACCAGCAGAGATAGCGGGGGGGCAGATACGCAGTATTTT.

The chain combines TRBV10-2 with TRBJ2-3; 7 positions agree with TRBD2. This CDR3 has 14 amino acids. The junction had 3 bases not matched to a gene; V was cut back by 4 bases and J by 2 bases. Germline lookup yields CDR1 WSHSY and CDR2 SAAADI. In DNA, the CDR3 is TGCGCCAGCAGTGTTGGGGGGGACACAGATACGCAGTATTTT. This gives the protein CASSVGGDTDTQYF.

The chain combines TRBV20-1 with TRBJ1-3; tentatively, D is TRBD1 (6 bases). This CDR3 comprises 11 residues. V was pared by 6 bases and J by 4 bases, with 7 bases between. The germline V gene has CDR1 DFQATT and CDR2 SNEGSKA (reference sequence). The chain's CDR3 is CSAGGGNTIYF. CDR3 sequence (DNA): TGCAGTGCGGGGGGCGGAAACACCATATATTTT.

This clone was recorded a few times. The chain combines TRBV5-1 with TRBJ2-1, with TRBD2 matching over 8 bases. V was pared by 4 bases and J by 8 bases, with 11 bases of the junction left unmatched. In germline, CDR1 is SGHRS, CDR2 YFSETQ. The CDR3 is 15 amino acids. CDR3 in DNA: TGCGCCAGCAGCCCTGTCGGGACTAGTATCTATGAGCAGTTCTTC. It specifies CASSPVGTSIYEQFF.

The CDR3 coding sequence is TGTGCCAGTAGCCAACCCCGGGGGTACACAGATACGCAGTATTTT. It codes for CASSQPRGYTDTQYF. The rearrangement uses TRBV19 and TRBJ2-3; a possible D gene is TRBD2 (6 bases). This CDR3 has 15 residues. Germline V lookup: CDR1 LNHDA, CDR2 SQIVND (reference sequence). The ends were cut back, 6 bases at V and 2 bases at J, with 15 bases in the middle.

This clone was detected a few times. In nucleotides, the CDR3 is TGTGCCACCGGGACAGGAACTTACAATGAGCAGTTCTTC. Translated, it gives CATGTGTYNEQFF. The genes are TRBV9 and TRBJ2-1; 8 nucleotides agree with TRBD1. Germline CDR1 is SGDLS and CDR2 is YYNGEE. With 9 bases clipped from V and 4 bases from J, the junction kept 6 bases outside the gene matches. The CDR3 spans 13 residues.

This chain joins TRBV5-6 and TRBJ2-5; D is perhaps TRBD1 or TRBD2 (5 bases each). The CDR3 is made up of 15 amino acids. Germline V gene data show CDR1 as SGHDT and CDR2 as YYEEEE. V shed 3 bases and J shed 3 bases, with 15 bases lying between them. CDR3 nucleotides: TGTGCCAGCAGCTCCAACCCGGGGCCCGAAGAGACCCAGTACTTC. The encoded protein is CASSSNPGPEETQYF.

The chain recombines TRBV7-2 with TRBJ2-7; TRBD2 matches 8 bases. Trimming at V came to 1 base and at J to 0 bases, leaving 5 bases not matched to a gene. The CDR3 consists of 16 residues. The germline gives CDR1 SGHTA, CDR2 FQGNSA. This CDR3 is CASSLVGGGSSYEQYF. CDR3 DNA: TGTGCCAGCAGCTTAGTCGGCGGGGGGAGCTCCTACGAGCAGTACTTC. Filled out from reference TRBV7-2 and TRBJ2-7, the complete variable domain reads GAGVSQSPSNKVTEKGKDVELRCDPISGHTALYWYRQSLGQGLEFLIYFQGNSAPDKSGLPSDRFSAERTGGSVSTLTIQRTQQEDSAVYLCASSLVGGGSSYEQYFGPGTRLTVT.

This clone was found a few times. This chain links TRBV3-1 (or the pseudogene TRBV3-2) with TRBJ1-3; no definite D call. The CDR3 has 18 residues. Germline loops: CDR1 LGHDT, CDR2 YNNKEL (reference sequence). The ends were cut back, 4 bases at V and 0 bases at J, with 19 bases in the middle. DNA for the CDR3: TGTGCCAGCAGCCCCCTCGCGGTCGGAAGCTTCTCTGGAAACACCATATATTTT. This gives the protein CASSPLAVGSFSGNTIYF.

This chain joins TRBV6-2 or TRBV6-3 and TRBJ2-6, with D uncertain. The CDR3 has 13 amino acids. Trimming pared 5 bases from V and 1 base from J, leaving 3 bases between. Per the germline V gene, CDR1 is MNHEY and CDR2 is SVGEGT. The CDR3 loop is CASSLSGANVLTF. For the CDR3, the DNA is TGTGCCAGCAGTCTATCTGGGGCCAACGTCCTGACTTTC.

This chain joins TRBV10-3 and TRBJ2-7, with a tentative D call TRBD1 (6 bases). The CDR3 has 14 amino acids. Germline values: CDR1 ENHRY, CDR2 SYGVKD. Trimming left V 4 bases short and J 3 bases short, with 13 bases between. Written as DNA, the CDR3 is TGTGCCATCAGTGCCCGGCAGGGGAACTACGAGCAGTACTTC. Residues: CAISARQGNYEQYF.

The V and J genes are TRBV9 and TRBJ2-5; a possible D gene is TRBD2 (6 bases). The ends were cut back, 4 bases at V and 2 bases at J, with 9 bases in the middle. This CDR3 is built from 13 residues. Germline values: CDR1 SGDLS, CDR2 YYNGEE. The CDR3 DNA sequence: TGTGCCAGCAGCTTACGGGGGCAAGAGACCCAGTACTTC. This encodes CASSLRGQETQYF.

The DNA of the CDR3 is TGCGCCAGCAGCCAAGTCTCAGGGCCTGGGGCCAACGTCCTGACTTTC. The encoded protein is CASSQVSGPGANVLTF. This chain joins TRBV4-3 and TRBJ2-6, with a tentative D call TRBD1 (5 bases). The germline V and J ends were trimmed by 1 base and 2 bases, with 9 bases remaining between them. In germline, CDR1 is LGHNA, CDR2 YSLEER. The CDR3 spans 16 residues.

The J gene is TRBJ2-7, the V gene TRBV10-1, with 7 bases fitting TRBD2. This CDR3 has 15 amino acids. Trimming took 5 bases from V and 3 from J; bases not matched to a gene: 10. CDR1 is WNHNN, CDR2 SYGVQD, per germline (reference sequence). In DNA, the CDR3 is TGCGCCAGCAGTCCGACACGGGACTACGGCTACGAGCAGTACTTC. This codes for CASSPTRDYGYEQYF.

The chain joins TRBV27 to TRBJ2-7, with 9 bases lining up with TRBD1. V was pared by 6 bases and J by 4 bases, with 10 bases of the junction left unmatched. CDR1 and CDR2 from the germline V gene are MNHEY and SMNVEV (reference sequence). The CDR3 consists of 15 residues. This chain's CDR3 is CASSYTGGRGYEQYF. The CDR3 DNA follows: TGTGCCAGCAGCTATACAGGGGGCAGGGGGTACGAGCAGTACTTC.

The V and J genes are TRBV30 and TRBJ1-3; D unresolved. The V gene lost 1 base and the J gene lost 0 bases, with 10 bases spanning the gap. The CDR3 has 15 amino acids. In germline, CDR1 is GTSNPN, CDR2 SVGIG (reference sequence). DNA for the CDR3: TGTGCCTGGAGTGACGGGAACCGCTCTGGAAACACCATATATTTT. It yields the protein CAWSDGNRSGNTIYF.

V and J are TRBV2 and TRBJ1-4; D ambiguous. V lost 7 bases and J lost 0, with 6 bases in between. Germline V gene sequence: CDR1 SNHLY, CDR2 FYNNEI. The CDR3 length is 13 residues. CDR3 residues: CASNKATNEKLFF. In DNA, the CDR3 is TGTGCCAGCAACAAAGCAACTAATGAAAAACTGTTTTTT.

The rearrangement links TRBV21-1 to TRBJ1-2; TRBD1, the table's D call, was not compared with the DNA. TRBV21-1 is annotated as a pseudogene. This CDR3 has 12 amino acids. CDR3 in amino acids: CASSPGYYGYTF. For the CDR3, the DNA is TGTGCCAGCAGTCCAGGGTACTATGGCTACACCTTC.

In its sample, this clone was seen a few times. The CDR3 bases are TGTGCCAGTAAAGGACAGGGGGACACCGGGGAGCTGTTTTTT. Translated: CASKGQGDTGELFF. The rearrangement links TRBV19 to TRBJ2-2; 10 bases map to TRBD1. V gave up 7 bases and J gave up 3 bases; unmatched junction bases: 2. Germline values: CDR1 LNHDA, CDR2 SQIVND (reference sequence). The CDR3 has 14 residues.

This chain joins TRBV5-1 and TRBJ2-6; D may be TRBD2 (6 bases). Germline CDR1 SGHRS, CDR2 YFSETQ. CDR3 length equals 17 residues. The V end was cut by 4 bases, the J end by 2 bases, with 16 bases between. The CDR3 spells CASSHGLGEAGANVLTF. The DNA of the CDR3 is TGCGCCAGCAGCCATGGGTTGGGGGAGGCTGGGGCCAACGTCCTGACTTTC. Full variable domain (remainder filled in from reference TRBV5-1 and TRBJ2-6): KAGVTQTPRYLIKTRGQQVTLSCSPISGHRSVSWYQQTPGQGLQFLFEYFSETQRNKGNFPGRFSGRQFSNSRSEMNVSTLELGDSALYLCASSHGLGEAGANVLTFGAGSRLTVL.

The V call is TRBV28, the J call TRBJ1-4; D gene uncertain. There are 13 residues in the CDR3. V lost 7 bases, J lost 4 bases, and 10 bases lay in between. Germline V gene sequence: CDR1 MDHEN, CDR2 SYDVKM. Written as DNA, the CDR3 is TGTGCCAGCACGGATACCAATAATGAAAAACTGTTTTTT. The encoded protein is CASTDTNNEKLFF.

The rearrangement links TRBV2 to TRBJ1-6, with a weak D call TRBD1 (5 bases). Between the trimmed V and J ends, which lost 4 bases and 5 bases, there was a span of 15 bases. This CDR3 is 16 amino acids long. The germline V gene encodes CDR1 SNHLY and CDR2 FYNNEI. This CDR3 reads CASSGAGAANNSPLHF. The CDR3 nucleotides are TGTGCCAGCAGTGGGGCCGGGGCAGCAAATAATTCACCCCTCCACTTT. Drawing the rest from reference TRBV2 and TRBJ1-6, the complete variable domain is EPEVTQTPSHQVTQMGQEVILRCVPISNHLYFYWYRQILGQKVEFLVSFYNNEISEKSEIFDDQFSVERPDGSNFTLKIRSTKLEDSAMYFCASSGAGAANNSPLHFGNGTRLTVT.

The V and J genes are TRBV9 and TRBJ2-2, with D possibly matching TRBD2 (5 bases). Deletions cut 4 bases from V and 0 bases from J, with 25 bases between. Germline values: CDR1 SGDLS, CDR2 YYNGEE. This CDR3 comprises 20 residues. The CDR3 region is CASSPGTWPTPLANTGELFF. Here the CDR3 DNA reads TGTGCCAGCAGCCCGGGAACTTGGCCGACACCCCTTGCGAACACCGGGGAGCTGTTTTTT.

This clone occurred a few times. The rearrangement links TRBV14 to TRBJ1-2; D is undetermined. Deletions cut 4 bases from V and 4 bases from J, with 19 bases between. Per germline, CDR1 SGHDN and CDR2 FVKESK. The CDR3 is 16 residues long. CDR3 loop: CASSPQEARFTYGYTF. The CDR3 DNA is TGTGCCAGCAGCCCACAAGAGGCCAGATTCACCTATGGCTACACCTTC.

V and J are TRBV7-6 and TRBJ2-3; possible D gene TRBD1, 7 bases. V was clipped by 4 bases and J by 7 bases, with 18 bases between them. This CDR3 region has 15 residues. Germline V gives CDR1 SGHVS, CDR2 FNYEAQ. The CDR3: CASSSSRGAIHTQYF. CDR3 bases: TGTGCCAGCAGCTCCTCCAGGGGGGCTATACATACGCAGTATTTT.

This chain connects TRBV4-3 to TRBJ1-1; 9 nucleotides agree with TRBD1. The CDR3 consists of 15 residues. CDR1 LGHNA and CDR2 YSLEER come from the germline V gene. V shed 0 bases and J 3 bases; nucleotides not matched to a gene: 2. CDR3 nucleotide sequence: TGCGCCAGCAGCCAAGAGGACAGGGGAGACACTGAAGCTTTCTTT. The encoded protein is CASSQEDRGDTEAFF.

The chain recombines TRBV19 with TRBJ1-5; D uncertain. There are 14 residues in the CDR3. V lost 7 bases and J lost 0, with 10 bases in between. The germline CDR1 and CDR2 sequences are LNHDA and SQIVND (reference sequence). The CDR3 bases are TGTGCCAGTACTTGGGCGGCTAGCAATCAGCCCCAGCATTTT. It specifies CASTWAASNQPQHF.

The genes are TRBV11-2 and TRBJ2-3; D might be TRBD1 or TRBD2, each matching 5 bases. This CDR3 is built from 16 residues. The V end lost 5 bases, the J end lost 6 bases, and 21 bases lay between the germline ends. CDR1 is SGHAT, CDR2 FQNNGV, per germline. CDR3 DNA sequence: TGTGCCAGCAGCCCTACGAAGGGACCCCGGAGGGATACGCAGTATTTT. Its translation: CASSPTKGPRRDTQYF. Variable domain in full (rest from reference TRBV11-2 and TRBJ2-3): EAGVAQSPRYKIIEKRQSVAFWCNPISGHATLYWYQQILGQGPKLLIQFQNNGVVDDSQLPKDRFSAERLKGVDSTLKIQPAKLEDSAVYLCASSPTKGPRRDTQYFGPGTRLTVL.

The V and J genes are TRBV10-1 and TRBJ2-7; the match to TRBD1 covers 7 bases. Germline trimming cut 6 bases from V and 5 bases from J; bases unmatched to any gene: 7. The CDR3 runs to 13 residues. Per the germline V gene, CDR1 is WNHNN and CDR2 is SYGVQD (reference sequence). Here the CDR3 DNA reads TGCGCCAGCAGACCGACAGGGATTGACGAGCAGTACTTC. It encodes CASRPTGIDEQYF.

This clone was recorded only once. The chain combines TRBV2 with TRBJ1-2; D is unclear. Per germline, CDR1 SNHLY and CDR2 FYNNEI. The ends were cut back, 3 bases at V and 5 bases at J, with 13 bases in the middle. This CDR3 spans 14 amino acids. The DNA of the CDR3 is TGTGCCAGCAGTGAGGATAGGGTGCAGTATGGCTACACCTTC. This encodes CASSEDRVQYGYTF.